One and the same sample provided the 25 T cell receptor beta chains below, sequenced in a study of blood T cell repertoires in COVID-19. Measured with immunoSEQ multiplex PCR; TCRdb has only the in-frame clones, and not every one. This sample has some 150,000 clones, with 65% to 85% found just once. Sequencing input: peripheral blood. The origin of the receptors is an elderly woman with acute or convalescent COVID-19.

This clone was counted only a few times. V usage is TRBV7-2 and J usage is TRBJ1-4; 7 positions match TRBD1. The CDR3 is 16 residues long. Trimming took 5 bases from V and 7 from J; bases not matched to a gene: 13. Looked up from germline, CDR1 is SGHTA and CDR2 is FQGNSA. CDR3 nucleotides: TGTGCCAGCAGCGCTATTGGGGGGACAGTCCGTGAAAAACTGTTTTTT. Translating it yields CASSAIGGTVREKLFF.

The rearrangement uses TRBV18 and TRBJ2-2; tentatively, D is TRBD1 (5 bases). The V end was cut by 1 base, the J end by 1 base, with 7 bases between. Per germline, CDR1 KGHSH and CDR2 LQKENI. CDR3 length equals 15 residues. The CDR3 spells CASSPRQGNTGELFF. The CDR3 coding sequence is TGTGCCAGCTCACCACGGCAGGGGAACACCGGGGAGCTGTTTTTT. The whole variable domain, filled in from reference TRBV18 and TRBJ2-2, reads NAGVMQNPRHLVRRRGQEARLRCSPMKGHSHVYWYRQLPEEGLKFMVYLQKENIIDESGMPKERFSAEFPKEGPSILRIQQVVRGDSAAYFCASSPRQGNTGELFFGEGSRLTVL.

The chain carries TRBV7-8 and TRBJ2-1; tentative D call: TRBD2 (6 bases). V was trimmed by 5 bases and J by 3 bases, leaving 14 bases between them. Germline V gene sequence: CDR1 SGHVS, CDR2 FQNEAQ. The CDR3 length is 15 residues. CDR3 loop: CASSIQTGDYNEQFF. The CDR3 coding sequence is TGTGCCAGCAGCATTCAGACGGGAGACTACAATGAGCAGTTCTTC.

CDR3 region: CASSSDTGLVNTEAFF. The CDR3 DNA follows: TGCGCCAGCAGCTCAGATACAGGGTTGGTGAACACTGAAGCTTTCTTT. V and J are TRBV5-1 and TRBJ1-1, with a tentative D call TRBD1 (6 bases). Germline CDR1 and CDR2: SGHRS and YFSETQ. V was cut by 3 bases and J by 0 bases, with 15 bases left in between. This CDR3 has 16 residues.

This clone was detected only once. The chain links TRBV21-1 to TRBJ1-1; whether TRBD1, the table's D call, matches the DNA was not checked. TRBV21-1 is a known pseudogene. The CDR3 sequence is 11 residues long. As DNA, the CDR3 is TGTGCCAGTACGCCGCAGGGGAAAGCTTTCTTT. Its translation: CASTPQGKAFF.

The rearrangement joins TRBV4-1 to TRBJ1-5; the match to TRBD1 covers 7 bases. The CDR3 sequence is 15 residues long. Germline V gene sequence: CDR1 MGHRA, CDR2 YSYEKL. After removal of 1 base from V and 4 bases from J, the junction contained 4 bases not matched to a gene. CDR3 sequence reads: CASSQGQGLNQPQHF. DNA for the CDR3: TGCGCCAGCAGCCAAGGACAGGGCCTTAATCAGCCCCAGCATTTT.

V gene TRBV2 combines with J gene TRBJ1-1; weak D call: TRBD1 (5 bases). The CDR3 is 15 residues long. Germline values: CDR1 SNHLY, CDR2 FYNNEI. The germline V and J ends were trimmed by 4 bases and 0 bases, with 12 bases remaining between them. CDR3 sequence: CASSARAGLNTEAFF. CDR3 bases: TGTGCCAGCAGTGCACGGGCAGGGCTGAACACTGAAGCTTTCTTT. Filled out from reference TRBV2 and TRBJ1-1, the complete variable domain reads EPEVTQTPSHQVTQMGQEVILRCVPISNHLYFYWYRQILGQKVEFLVSFYNNEISEKSEIFDDQFSVERPDGSNFTLKIRSTKLEDSAMYFCASSARAGLNTEAFFGQGTRLTVV.

The chain is built from TRBV7-9 and TRBJ1-4, with TRBD1 as a possible D gene (6 bases). The CDR3 extends over 15 amino acids. CDR1 and CDR2 from the germline V gene are SEHNR and FQNEAQ (reference sequence). The V end lost 2 bases, the J end lost 3 bases, and 10 bases lay between the germline ends. DNA for the CDR3: TGTGCCAGCAGCTTATCAACAGGGTCTAATGAAAAACTGTTTTTT. Protein: CASSLSTGSNEKLFF.

The V call is TRBV3-1 (or the pseudogene TRBV3-2), the J call TRBJ1-3; no definite D call. The germline gives CDR1 LGHDT, CDR2 YNNKEL (reference sequence). This CDR3 is built from 15 residues. The V end was cut by 1 base, the J end by 0 bases, with 7 bases between. The DNA of the CDR3 is TGTGCCAGCAGCCAAGGGCAGCGCTCTGGAAACACCATATATTTT. Amino acid sequence: CASSQGQRSGNTIYF.

This clone appeared a single time. The chain is built from TRBV19 and TRBJ1-5; TRBD1 aligns across 8 bases. Looked up from germline, CDR1 is LNHDA and CDR2 is SQIVND (reference sequence). V trimming: 6 bases; J trimming: 4 bases; junction bases outside the gene matches: 14. The CDR3 totals 17 residues. CDR3 region: CASSGAGGFKGNQPQHF. CDR3 sequence (DNA): TGTGCCAGTAGCGGAGCAGGGGGCTTCAAAGGGAATCAGCCCCAGCATTTT.

The chain couples TRBV19 to TRBJ1-2; TRBD1 matches at 9 bases. The length of the CDR3 is 14 residues. The V segment lost 5 bases and the J segment 4 bases; nucleotides outside the gene matches: 5. Germline V gene data show CDR1 as LNHDA and CDR2 as SQIVND (reference sequence). The CDR3 reads CASSSRTGAYGYTF. CDR3 nucleotides: TGTGCCAGTAGTTCGCGGACAGGGGCCTATGGCTACACCTTC.

This sequence joins TRBV2 and TRBJ2-7; 9 bases agree with TRBD1. V was clipped by 8 bases and J by 5 bases; unmatched bases: 10. CDR1 is SNHLY, CDR2 FYNNEI, per germline. This CDR3 contains 14 residues. CDR3 sequence: CASGTGQGRHEQYF. DNA of the CDR3: TGTGCCAGCGGGACGGGACAGGGAAGGCACGAGCAGTACTTC.

This chain joins TRBV5-1 and TRBJ2-1, with D possibly matching TRBD1 (5 bases). The V gene's germline CDR1 is SGHRS and CDR2 YFSETQ. The V end was cut by 4 bases, the J end by 3 bases, with 8 bases between. The CDR3 covers 13 residues. CDR3 nucleotides: TGCGCCAGCAGCCCCGACAGCTACAATGAGCAGTTCTTC. Translation: CASSPDSYNEQFF.

This clone showed up just a few times. The V and J genes are TRBV5-1 and TRBJ2-2; TRBD1 matches 7 bases. Germline loops: CDR1 SGHRS, CDR2 YFSETQ. With V trimmed by 5 bases and J by 1 base, 5 bases remained unmatched. This CDR3 has 15 amino acids. This chain's CDR3 is CASRSGQQNTGELFF. As DNA, the CDR3 is TGCGCCAGCAGGTCGGGACAGCAGAACACCGGGGAGCTGTTTTTT.

This chain uses TRBV4-2 with TRBJ1-5; no clear D gene. Germline V gives CDR1 LGHNA, CDR2 YNFKEQ. V dropped 0 bases and J dropped 0 bases, with 9 bases sitting between them. The CDR3 loop spans 16 amino acids. The CDR3 here is CASSQEAGNSNQPQHF. The CDR3, as DNA: TGTGCCAGCAGCCAAGAGGCGGGGAATAGCAATCAGCCCCAGCATTTT.

This clone appeared a few times. The chain is built from TRBV7-3 and TRBJ2-2; TRBD1 agrees at 7 bases. From germline, CDR1 is SGHTA and CDR2 FQGTGA. V was pared by 5 bases and J by 3 bases, with 3 bases of the junction left unmatched. The CDR3 contains 14 residues. CDR3 nucleotides: TGTGCCAGCAGCAACGGACAGGACACCGGGGAGCTGTTTTTT. It translates to CASSNGQDTGELFF.

This clone appeared a few times. The V gene is TRBV7-9, the J gene TRBJ2-2, with 9 bases that match TRBD1. CDR3 size: 15 residues. V was pared by 1 base and J by 5 bases, with 2 bases of the junction left unmatched. CDR1 SEHNR and CDR2 FQNEAQ come from the germline V gene (reference sequence). The CDR3 here is CASSLDRGQTGELFF. DNA of the CDR3: TGTGCCAGCAGCTTAGACAGGGGGCAAACCGGGGAGCTGTTTTTT.

This clone has more than one count but fewer than ten. The gene calls are TRBV29-1 and TRBJ2-1; 13 nucleotides agree with TRBD2. Trimming removed 1 base from V and 0 bases from J; junction bases left unmatched: 6. The CDR3 loop spans 18 amino acids. The germline CDR1 and CDR2 sequences are SQVTM and ANQGSEA. The CDR3 protein is CSVEGLAGGASSYNEQFF. The DNA for the CDR3 is TGCAGCGTTGAAGGACTAGCGGGAGGCGCGAGCTCCTACAATGAGCAGTTCTTC.

The sample holds one count of this clone. The chain has TRBV6-5 and TRBJ2-2, with a tentative D call TRBD2 (7 bases). The CDR3 has 13 amino acids. The ends were cut back, 11 bases at V and 0 bases at J, with 10 bases in the middle. Per the germline V gene, CDR1 is MNHEY and CDR2 is SVGAGI. Here the CDR3 DNA reads TGTGCCGGGAGGGACACGAACACCGGGGAGCTGTTTTTT. This sequence encodes CAGRDTNTGELFF.

This rearrangement joins TRBV3-1 (or the pseudogene TRBV3-2) to TRBJ1-6; 9 nucleotides match TRBD1. The CDR3 loop spans 15 amino acids. CDR1 is LGHDT and CDR2 is YNNKEL in the germline V gene (reference sequence). V lost 4 bases, J lost 9 bases, and 7 bases stayed unmatched. The CDR3 loop reads CASSPGTGSSSPLHF. CDR3 DNA sequence: TGTGCCAGCAGCCCCGGGACAGGGTCGAGTTCACCCCTCCACTTT.

The rearrangement links TRBV7-9 to TRBJ2-5; D might be TRBD2 (6 bases). Trimming left V 6 bases short and J 5 bases short, with 19 bases between. CDR3 size: 15 residues. Germline-derived CDR1 and CDR2 are SEHNR and FQNEAQ (reference sequence). CDR3 nucleotides: TGTGCCAGCAGTTCACTAGCTTTATTCTACGAGACCCAGTACTTC. This sequence encodes CASSSLALFYETQYF.

The chain uses TRBV30 and TRBJ2-2; 7 bases are a match to TRBD2. The J segment lost 7 bases and the V segment lost 4 bases, leaving 0 bases of the junction unmatched. The CDR3 totals 11 residues. CDR1 GTSNPN and CDR2 SVGIG come from the germline V gene (reference sequence). The CDR3, as DNA: TGTGCCTGGACTAGCGGCGGGGAGCTGTTTTTT. This encodes CAWTSGGELFF.

This chain links TRBV2 with TRBJ1-4; the D gene is possibly TRBD1 (6 bases). V dropped 6 bases and J dropped 8 bases, with 16 bases sitting between them. The CDR3 extends over 14 amino acids. The germline gives CDR1 SNHLY, CDR2 FYNNEI. The CDR3 DNA follows: TGTGCCAGCAGGGGCACAGGGTTGGTGGAAAAACTGTTTTTT. It codes for CASRGTGLVEKLFF.

The chain recombines TRBV5-1 with TRBJ1-2, with D possibly being TRBD1 (5 bases). CDR1 SGHRS and CDR2 YFSETQ come from the germline V gene. Trimming removed 0 bases at V and 7 bases at J, with 10 bases between. This CDR3 has 13 residues. This chain's CDR3 is CASSLDGQGGYTF. The CDR3 DNA sequence: TGCGCCAGCAGCTTGGATGGGCAGGGTGGCTACACCTTC.

To note about this clone: At one end, the junction sequence differs from germline, possibly due to a read error. The chain is built from TRBV7-9 and TRBJ1-2, with TRBD1 as a possible D gene (6 bases). Germline lookup yields CDR1 SEHNR and CDR2 FQNEAQ (reference sequence). The CDR3 is 12 amino acids. The CDR3: CASSVDSYGCTF. DNA for the CDR3: TGTGCCAGCAGCGTGGACAGTTATGGCTGCACCTTC.